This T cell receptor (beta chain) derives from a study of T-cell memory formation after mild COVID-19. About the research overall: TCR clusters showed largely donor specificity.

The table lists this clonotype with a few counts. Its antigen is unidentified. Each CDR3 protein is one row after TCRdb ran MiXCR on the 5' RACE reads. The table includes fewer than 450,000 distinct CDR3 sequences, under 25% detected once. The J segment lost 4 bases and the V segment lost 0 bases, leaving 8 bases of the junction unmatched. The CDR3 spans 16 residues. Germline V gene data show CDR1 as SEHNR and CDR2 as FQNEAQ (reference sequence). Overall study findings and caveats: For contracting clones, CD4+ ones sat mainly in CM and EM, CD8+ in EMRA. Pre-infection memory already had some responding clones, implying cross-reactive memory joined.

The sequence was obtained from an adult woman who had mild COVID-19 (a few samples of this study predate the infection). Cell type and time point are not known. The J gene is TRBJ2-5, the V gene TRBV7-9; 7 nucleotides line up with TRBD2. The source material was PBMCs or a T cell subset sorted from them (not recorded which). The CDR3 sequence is CASSLAGAGVTETQYF. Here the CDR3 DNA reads TGTGCCAGCAGCTTAGCAGGTGCGGGAGTGACAGAGACCCAGTACTTC.